A single sample is the source of the 16 T cell receptor beta chains below, sequenced in a study of cytomegalovirus exposure and HLA in healthy donors (dated by TCRdb to about 2017). Libraries came from the immunoSEQ multiplex PCR assay. A mixture of 60 forward primers for TCR Vbeta segments and 13 reverse primers for TCR Jbeta segments was used in the multiplex PCR. Held by TCRdb, this immuneACCESS table contains in-frame sequences only and omits some clones. Under half of the omission traces to an unresolved V gene where checked; the cause of the rest is unknown. This sample comprises about 160,000 clones, roughly 79% of them detected only once. The ten largest clones capture under 1.5% of the sample. Material: PBMCs. The receptors derive from a man aged 25 to 40 in good health and CMV-seronegative.

This chain joins TRBV29-1 and TRBJ1-1; TRBD1 agrees at 10 bases. Germline-derived CDR1 and CDR2 are SQVTM and ANQGSEA. The V gene end was trimmed by 7 bases and the J gene end by 3 bases; junction bases not matched to a gene: 14. CDR3 length: 16 amino acids. CDR3 bases: TGCAGCGCTCGCCCGACAGGGGGCCAGGCGGACACTGAAGCTTTCTTT. This gives the protein CSARPTGGQADTEAFF.

This chain connects TRBV9 to TRBJ1-1; a possible D gene is TRBD1 (5 bases). V was shortened by 0 bases and J by 5 bases, with 11 bases between the two germline ends. The CDR3 is made up of 14 amino acids. The germline V gene has CDR1 SGDLS and CDR2 YYNGEE. The CDR3 sequence is CASSVVQVGTEAFF. CDR3 sequence (DNA): TGTGCCAGCAGCGTAGTACAGGTGGGAACTGAAGCTTTCTTT.

This clone occurred a few times. The rearrangement uses TRBV7-2 and TRBJ2-3; 13 bases are a match to TRBD2. This CDR3 has 16 amino acids. The ends lost 5 bases at V and 4 bases at J; junction bases unmatched: 6. Germline CDR1 reads SGHTA; CDR2 reads FQGNSA. CDR3 nucleotide sequence: TGTGCCAGCAGCCGCGGACTAGCGGGAGCGTCAGATACGCAGTATTTT. This codes for CASSRGLAGASDTQYF. Complete variable domain (other parts from reference TRBV7-2 and TRBJ2-3): GAGVSQSPSNKVTEKGKDVELRCDPISGHTALYWYRQSLGQGLEFLIYFQGNSAPDKSGLPSDRFSAERTGGSVSTLTIQRTQQEDSAVYLCASSRGLAGASDTQYFGPGTRLTVL.

The rearrangement joins TRBV7-9 to TRBJ1-1, with D possibly matching TRBD1 (6 bases). The CDR3 extends over 13 amino acids. V was shortened by 4 bases and J by 5 bases, with 11 bases between the two germline ends. Germline CDR1 SEHNR, CDR2 FQNEAQ (reference sequence). In DNA form, the CDR3 reads TGTGCCAGCAGCTGGGAAAGGGGGACTGAAGCTTTCTTT. Its protein is CASSWERGTEAFF.

The chain joins TRBV11-2 to TRBJ1-5, with 8 positions matching TRBD1. This CDR3 has 16 residues. With 1 base clipped from V and 3 bases from J, the junction kept 5 bases outside the gene matches. CDR1 SGHAT and CDR2 FQNNGV come from the germline V gene. This chain's CDR3 is CASSLGQGSINQPQHF. The CDR3, as DNA: TGTGCCAGCAGCTTAGGACAGGGGTCGATCAATCAGCCCCAGCATTTT.

The chain combines TRBV19 with TRBJ1-1, with no clear D. V was trimmed by 3 bases and J by 4 bases, leaving 6 bases between them. The germline V gene has CDR1 LNHDA and CDR2 SQIVND (reference sequence). CDR3 length: 12 residues. CDR3 coding DNA: TGTGCCAGTAGTATCGGTGCCACTGAAGCTTTCTTT. Protein: CASSIGATEAFF.

The chain links TRBV21-1 to TRBJ2-1; the DNA was not used to check the table's D call, TRBD1. TRBV21-1 represents a pseudogene. The CDR3 has 14 amino acids. CDR3 sequence: CASSKWQGFNEQFF. DNA for the CDR3: TGTGCCAGCAGCAAGTGGCAGGGATTCAATGAGCAGTTCTTC.

V gene TRBV6-5 combines with J gene TRBJ2-7; 9 bases align to TRBD1. J gave up 4 bases and V 2 bases, and 6 bases lay outside the gene matches. CDR3 length: 15 residues. CDR1 and CDR2 from the germline V gene are MNHEY and SVGAGI. The CDR3 reads CASSYDGTGSYEQYF. Here the CDR3 DNA reads TGTGCCAGCAGTTACGACGGGACAGGGTCATACGAGCAGTACTTC.

This chain joins TRBV9 and TRBJ2-1, with a possible D match to TRBD1 (7 bases). This CDR3 spans 15 amino acids. Trimming cost V 1 base and J 7 bases, with 15 bases left between them. Looked up from germline, CDR1 is SGDLS and CDR2 is YYNGEE. The CDR3 DNA reads as TGTGCCAGCAGCGTAAACGGCAGGGGGGATAATGAGCAGTTCTTC. This gives the protein CASSVNGRGDNEQFF.

The chain couples TRBV28 to TRBJ1-2; 7 nucleotides align to TRBD1. Per the germline V gene, CDR1 is MDHEN and CDR2 is SYDVKM. Trimming took 2 bases from V and 5 from J; bases not matched to a gene: 11. CDR3 size: 16 residues. In DNA form, the CDR3 reads TGTGCCAGCAGTTTAGGGGACAGTACCTCTTTATATGGCTACACCTTC. Amino acids: CASSLGDSTSLYGYTF.

This chain uses TRBV2 with TRBJ2-7; D may be TRBD2 (5 bases). Germline V gene sequence: CDR1 SNHLY, CDR2 FYNNEI. The CDR3 loop spans 11 amino acids. V lost 7 bases, J lost 7 bases, and 11 bases lay in between. In nucleotides, the CDR3 is TGTGCCAGCACCGAGGGCGGTGAGCAGTACTTC. Its protein is CASTEGGEQYF.

The J gene is TRBJ2-7, the V gene TRBV10-3; D perhaps matches TRBD1 (5 bases). Between the trimmed V and J ends, which lost 11 bases and 3 bases, there was a span of 14 bases. The CDR3 is made up of 12 amino acids. Germline V gives CDR1 ENHRY, CDR2 SYGVKD. The CDR3 DNA follows: TGTGCCGTACAAGGGGTAAACTACGAGCAGTACTTC. It specifies CAVQGVNYEQYF.

CDR3 in amino acids: CSVESAGGVHEQYF. DNA of the CDR3: TGCAGCGTTGAGTCGGCGGGGGGCGTCCACGAGCAGTACTTC. The gene calls are TRBV29-1 and TRBJ2-7; 8 bases map to TRBD2. Per germline, CDR1 SQVTM and CDR2 ANQGSEA. J was trimmed by 5 bases and V by 3 bases; bases with no gene match: 9. The CDR3 is 14 amino acids.

This rearrangement joins TRBV27 to TRBJ2-7; D possibly corresponds to TRBD2 (5 bases). Trimming removed 3 bases at V and 2 bases at J, with 8 bases between. Germline values: CDR1 MNHEY, CDR2 SMNVEV (reference sequence). The CDR3 length is 13 residues. CDR3 bases: TGTGCCAGCAGTTTGAGCGGAGCCTACGAGCAGTACTTC. Its translation is CASSLSGAYEQYF.

The rearrangement links TRBV5-1 to TRBJ2-2, with a tentative D call TRBD2 (7 bases). Looked up from germline, CDR1 is SGHRS and CDR2 is YFSETQ. The CDR3 extends over 16 amino acids. V lost 4 bases, J lost 5 bases, and 18 bases lay in between. This CDR3 is CASSGLGGGFTGELFF. In DNA form, the CDR3 reads TGCGCCAGCAGCGGCCTGGGAGGGGGTTTTACCGGGGAGCTGTTTTTT.

The chain joins TRBV7-2 to TRBJ1-4; 10 nucleotides align to TRBD1. CDR1 is SGHTA and CDR2 is FQGNSA in the germline V gene. The CDR3 has 17 residues. Germline trimming cut 4 bases from V and 3 bases from J; bases unmatched to any gene: 8. The CDR3 sequence is CASSYSRTGGANEKLFF. DNA for the CDR3: TGTGCCAGCAGCTACTCGCGGACAGGGGGTGCTAATGAAAAACTGTTTTTT.